These 17 T cell receptor beta chains share one sample of origin, sequenced in a study of T cell responses to AZD1222 COVID-19 vaccine. The repertoire was sequenced with immunoSEQ multiplex PCR; TCRdb's copy has only in-frame clones and lacks some. The sample consists of roughly 100,000 clones, 92% of them appearing once. Source: peripheral blood, taken on day 0 of AZD1222 vaccination. The source is an adult in good health.

V is TRBV10-3 and J is TRBJ2-2; TRBD1 aligns across 7 bases. The V gene's germline CDR1 is ENHRY and CDR2 SYGVKD. This CDR3 has 16 amino acids. The J segment lost 5 bases and the V segment lost 3 bases, leaving 9 bases of the junction unmatched. For the CDR3, the DNA is TGTGCCATCAGTGAATCAACAGGGGTGGGAACCGGGGAGCTGTTTTTT. Translating gives CAISESTGVGTGELFF.

This rearrangement joins TRBV4-3 to TRBJ1-4; D remains unclear. The V gene's germline CDR1 is LGHNA and CDR2 YSLEER. Trimming cost V 1 base and J 5 bases, with 14 bases left between them. CDR3 length: 16 residues. CDR3 protein: CASSQALEWFNEKLFF. The CDR3 nucleotides are TGCGCCAGCAGCCAAGCCTTGGAGTGGTTCAATGAAAAACTGTTTTTT.

CDR3: CASSQEAHGVYEQYF. In DNA form, the CDR3 reads TGCGCCAGCAGCCAAGAGGCCCACGGGGTCTACGAGCAGTACTTC. The V call is TRBV4-3, the J call TRBJ2-7; D may be TRBD2 (5 bases). The CDR3 is 15 amino acids. The germline V gene has CDR1 LGHNA and CDR2 YSLEER. Trimming left V 0 bases short and J 3 bases short, with 12 bases between.

The rearrangement joins TRBV27 to TRBJ2-7; D gene ambiguous. V lost 5 bases, J lost 9 bases, and 20 bases lay in between. CDR3 length: 14 amino acids. Germline V lookup: CDR1 MNHEY, CDR2 SMNVEV (reference sequence). CDR3 in DNA: TGTGCCAGCAGTCCCTTAAACAACTACGAGCGGCAGTACTTC. This codes for CASSPLNNYERQYF.

The chain combines TRBV29-1 with TRBJ2-2; 15 nucleotides match TRBD2. This CDR3 is built from 18 residues. Looked up from germline, CDR1 is SQVTM and CDR2 is ANQGSEA. With 5 bases clipped from V and 3 bases from J, the junction kept 10 bases outside the gene matches. CDR3 DNA sequence: TGCAGCGTTCTTCCGGGACTAGCGGGGGGCGGGTACACCGGGGAGCTGTTTTTT. The encoded protein is CSVLPGLAGGGYTGELFF.

The chain employs TRBV3-1 (or the pseudogene TRBV3-2) and TRBJ2-1; 12 nucleotides line up with TRBD2. The CDR3 spans 17 residues. In germline, CDR1 is LGHDT, CDR2 YNNKEL (reference sequence). After removal of 4 bases from V and 4 bases from J, the junction contained 8 bases not matched to a gene. CDR3 protein: CASSRLTGTSGYNEQFF. The CDR3 DNA reads TGTGCCAGCAGCCGCCTAACCGGGACTAGCGGGTACAATGAGCAGTTCTTC.

The V gene is TRBV27, the J gene TRBJ2-7; D may match TRBD1 or TRBD2 (6 bases each). The CDR3 loop spans 15 amino acids. Germline CDR1 is MNHEY and CDR2 is SMNVEV (reference sequence). V shed 6 bases and J shed 2 bases, with 17 bases lying between them. CDR3 loop: CASSIRRGAAYEQYF. CDR3 DNA: TGTGCCAGCAGCATTAGGAGGGGGGCGGCCTACGAGCAGTACTTC.

In this sample, this clone turned up once. The gene calls are TRBV6-6 and TRBJ2-7; TRBD1 is a possible D gene (5 bases). Trimming removed 0 bases at V and 4 bases at J, with 13 bases between. Germline lookup yields CDR1 MNHNY and CDR2 SVGAGI (reference sequence). The length of the CDR3 is 15 residues. The CDR3 sequence is CASSYSLVQAYEQYF. The CDR3 DNA follows: TGTGCCAGCAGTTACTCTTTAGTACAGGCATACGAGCAGTACTTC.

The gene calls are TRBV10-3 and TRBJ1-1; 9 bases line up with TRBD1. The CDR3 covers 13 residues. Germline V CDR1 and CDR2: ENHRY, SYGVKD. V dropped 10 bases and J dropped 1; count of bases not matched to a gene: 4. This CDR3 is CATRDRANTEAFF. In DNA, the CDR3 is TGTGCCACCCGGGACAGGGCGAACACTGAAGCTTTCTTT.

V is TRBV5-6 and J is TRBJ2-5; unclear D gene. Between the trimmed V and J ends, which lost 4 bases and 5 bases, there was a span of 15 bases. The CDR3 totals 14 residues. Looked up from germline, CDR1 is SGHDT and CDR2 is YYEEEE. As DNA, the CDR3 is TGTGCCAGCAGCCAGGTCACCGTAGGGGAGACCCAGTACTTC. Amino acids: CASSQVTVGETQYF.

This chain joins TRBV12-3 or TRBV12-4 and TRBJ2-7, with unresolved D. V was shortened by 1 base and J by 3 bases, with 7 bases between the two germline ends. There are 13 residues in the CDR3. The DNA of the CDR3 is TGTGCCAGCAGTTTAGAGTTCCACTACGAGCAGTACTTC. It yields the protein CASSLEFHYEQYF.

V is TRBV27 and J is TRBJ1-5; 10 bases agree with TRBD1. The CDR3 extends over 14 amino acids. V trimming: 5 bases; J trimming: 5 bases; junction bases outside the gene matches: 3. Germline CDR1 reads MNHEY; CDR2 reads SMNVEV (reference sequence). The CDR3 region is CASSAGQGDQPQHF. The CDR3 nucleotides are TGTGCCAGCAGTGCCGGACAGGGGGATCAGCCCCAGCATTTT.

V is TRBV27 and J is TRBJ2-3; possibly TRBD1 for D (6 bases). Trimming took 4 bases from V and 2 from J, leaving 10 bases between them. The CDR3 runs to 14 residues. From germline, CDR1 is MNHEY and CDR2 SMNVEV (reference sequence). The DNA of the CDR3 is TGTGCCAGCAGTTATGGGGGCTTCACAGATACGCAGTATTTT. This codes for CASSYGGFTDTQYF.

The J gene is TRBJ2-1, the V gene TRBV19, with 11 bases lining up with TRBD2. Germline V gene data show CDR1 as LNHDA and CDR2 as SQIVND (reference sequence). V shed 5 bases and J 9 bases; nucleotides not matched to a gene: 3. CDR3 length: 13 amino acids. The CDR3 loop is CASSPLAGGEQFF. The CDR3 DNA is TGTGCCAGTAGTCCTCTAGCGGGGGGTGAGCAGTTCTTC.

This sequence joins TRBV27 and TRBJ2-5; 9 positions match TRBD1. Germline V gene sequence: CDR1 MNHEY, CDR2 SMNVEV (reference sequence). Trimming took 6 bases from V and 5 from J; bases not matched to a gene: 4. The CDR3 spans 13 residues. The CDR3 bases are TGTGCCAGCAGGCGACAGGGGGAGGAGACCCAGTACTTC. Its protein product is CASRRQGEETQYF.

The V and J genes are TRBV20-1 and TRBJ1-1, with a possible D match to TRBD1 (5 bases). V gave up 5 bases and J gave up 8 bases, with 12 bases separating them. CDR1 is DFQATT and CDR2 is SNEGSKA in the germline V gene (reference sequence). This CDR3 is 11 amino acids long. This CDR3 reads CSAGKGTEAFF. The CDR3 nucleotides read TGCAGTGCTGGAAAGGGGACCGAAGCTTTCTTT.

The chain has TRBV3-1 (or the pseudogene TRBV3-2) and TRBJ1-5, with D hard to call. The V end was cut by 1 base, the J end by 9 bases, with 16 bases between. Germline values: CDR1 LGHDT, CDR2 YNNKEL (reference sequence). This CDR3 spans 15 amino acids. CDR3 residues: CASSQGGTSSGPQHF. The CDR3 nucleotides are TGTGCCAGCAGCCAAGGAGGTACTTCTTCAGGGCCCCAGCATTTT.